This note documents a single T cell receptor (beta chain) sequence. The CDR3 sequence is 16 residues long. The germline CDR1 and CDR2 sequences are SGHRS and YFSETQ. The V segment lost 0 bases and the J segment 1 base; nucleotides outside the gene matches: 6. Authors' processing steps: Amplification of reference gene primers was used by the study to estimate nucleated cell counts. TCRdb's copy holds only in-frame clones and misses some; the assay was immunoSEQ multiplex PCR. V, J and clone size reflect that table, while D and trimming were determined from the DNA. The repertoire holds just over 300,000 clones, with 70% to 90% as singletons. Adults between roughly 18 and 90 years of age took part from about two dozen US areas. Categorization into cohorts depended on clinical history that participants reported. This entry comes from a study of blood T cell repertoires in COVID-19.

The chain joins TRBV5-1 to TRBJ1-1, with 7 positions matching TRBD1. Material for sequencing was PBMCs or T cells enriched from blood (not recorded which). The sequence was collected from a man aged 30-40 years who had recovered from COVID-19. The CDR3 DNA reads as TGCGCCAGCAGCTTGGAGGGGGCAGGAAAGAACACTGAAGCTTTCTTT. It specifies CASSLEGAGKNTEAFF.